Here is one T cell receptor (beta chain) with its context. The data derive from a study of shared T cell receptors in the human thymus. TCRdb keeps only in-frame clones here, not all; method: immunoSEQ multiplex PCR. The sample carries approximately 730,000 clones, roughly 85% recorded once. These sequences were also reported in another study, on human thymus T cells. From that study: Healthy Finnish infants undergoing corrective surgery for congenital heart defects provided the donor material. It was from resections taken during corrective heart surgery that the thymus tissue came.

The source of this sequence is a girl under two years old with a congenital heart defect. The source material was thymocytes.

The CDR3 nucleotides are TGTGCCAGCAGCTTAGGGCGGGAGCCTAGCACAGATACGCAGTATTTT. Its translation: CASSLGREPSTDTQYF. The chain is built from TRBV11-2 and TRBJ2-3; TRBD2 aligns across 7 bases. Germline V lookup: CDR1 SGHAT, CDR2 FQNNGV. V lost 1 base, J lost 0 bases, and 4 bases stayed unmatched. There are 16 residues in the CDR3.